This TCR beta chain was identified in a study of blood T cells in healthy people across ages (dated by TCRdb to between 2014 and 2017). Background on the whole study: In model experiments, template switching captured about one uniquely barcoded TCR beta cDNA molecule for every two T cells. To avoid experimental bias, donors of different ages were randomly spread across the sequencing lanes. Donors were grouped into four age groups: young (average roughly 17 years), middle-aged (less than 40), aged (around 60) and long-lived (approximately 78). The study measured age-related changes in TCR beta repertoire diversity using deep sequencing normalized with unique cDNA molecular identifiers. Two additional independent replicas of 1 million unique cDNA reads from the same blood draw were analyzed for two donors (one aged 18 to 29 and one aged 80 or older).

CDR3 length: 16 amino acids, cysteine to phenylalanine. Kept here is only the CDR3 DNA, which spans 48 bases and is read in frame from base 1. After removal of 6 bases from V and 11 bases from J, the junction retains 18 bases not matched to a gene. Taken from the germline V gene, the CDR1 and CDR2 loops are ENHRY and SYGVKD. With regard to this clonotype: Its target antigen remains unknown. It has no much larger one-base neighbor in the sample; base qualities were not kept.

Libraries were made using 5' RACE. TCRdb shows the sequencer as Illumina HiSeq 2500. A second PCR of roughly 7 to 11 cycles was run with a J-beta primer mix and a sample-barcoded 5' primer. Each TCR beta cDNA molecule received a unique molecular identifier from a template-switch 5' adaptor carrying 12 random nucleotides. At least 3 million CDR3-containing paired-end reads were obtained from each sample. First-strand cDNA synthesis was performed from all RNA using the Mint cDNA synthesis kit, with priming by a TRBC-specific oligonucleotide. After uracil-DNA glycosylase treatment, a first 18-cycle PCR used universal primers M1SS and BC2_uni_R on all cDNA. Regarding the original processing steps: For normalization, 1 million high-quality reads, each with a distinct molecular identifier, were randomly selected from each sample. Instead of being binned into consensus sequences, reads with shared molecular identifiers were discarded. MiTCR, with a Q25 quality threshold and the strictest error-elimination algorithm, was used for CDR3 identification, clonotype clustering and error correction. A nonparametric unseen species model using Euler transformation provided a lower-bound estimate of total TCR beta diversity. The public reads were quality trimmed at Q25 with fastp and then assembled into clones with MiXCR by TCRdb, keeping productive beta chains. Identical CDR3 protein sequences are pooled into one entry, listed with their most common genes and DNA. The V and J calls come from TCRdb's annotation, not from the publication. Here the sample has around 970,000 distinct CDR3 sequences; roughly 50% occur a single time. Clones ranked in the top ten supply over 20% of the sample.

Study-level results and caveats: The percentage of naive T cells measured by flow cytometry correlated strongly with observed TCR beta diversity. Donor CMV infection status was unknown, potentially confounding age-related changes in expanded clonotypes. Observed TCR beta diversity per million T cells fell roughly linearly with age, and a significant reduction was already apparent by age roughly 40. Conclusive comparison of naive and antigen-experienced compartments was prevented by the profiling of bulk unsorted PBMCs. Estimates of total diversity based on one million sequenced T cells were considered lower bounds and underestimates. Compared with the aged group, the long-lived group had more naive CD4+ T cells, fewer expanded clones and increased TCR diversity, suggesting age selection.

Donors were a few dozen systemically healthy Caucasian individuals from Russia aged roughly 6 to 90 years. Approximately 10 milliliters of peripheral blood were collected from each donor into EDTA-treated Vacutainer tubes. Ficoll-Paque density-gradient centrifugation was used to isolate PBMCs, with at least 7 million per sample. Trizol reagent was used to extract total RNA from PBMCs, with at least 5.5 micrograms per sample. Naive CD45RAhigh/CD27high T cell percentages were measured by flow cytometry on a PBMC aliquot from every donor. This sequence originates from a woman between 55 and 75 years old in good health. Specimen: blood. This sequence uses TRBV10-3 and TRBJ2-5; TRBD2 agrees with 10 junctional bases. Here is the DNA: TGTGCCATCAGCCGAGGGTCGGGCCTAGCGGGAGCTGAGCAGTACTTC. This is translated as CAISRGSGLAGAEQYF.